The 13 T cell receptor beta chains reported below all come from one sample, sequenced in a study of T cells after yellow fever vaccination. Each CDR3 protein gets one entry after TCRdb re-called the 5' RACE reads with MiXCR. The table has hundreds of thousands of distinct CDR3 sequences, roughly 21% seen once. Source: PBMCs, taken 15 days after the yellow fever booster vaccination. The receptors shown here come from a man younger than 45 who received the YFV17D yellow fever vaccine.

This clonotype was counted between two and nine times. The chain uses TRBV5-6 and TRBJ2-2; no clear D gene. The CDR3 has 18 residues. V was clipped by 0 bases and J by 3 bases, with 18 bases between them. From germline, CDR1 is SGHDT and CDR2 YYEEEE. DNA of the CDR3: TGTGCCAGCAGCTTGGGAGAGGCAAACTACCCTTACACCGGGGAGCTGTTTTTT. It codes for CASSLGEANYPYTGELFF.

This clonotype was seen only a few times. The chain links TRBV5-1 to TRBJ2-3; the match to TRBD1 covers 8 bases. The CDR3 totals 19 residues. The V segment lost 2 bases and the J segment 3 bases; nucleotides outside the gene matches: 17. Germline loops: CDR1 SGHRS, CDR2 YFSETQ. CDR3 sequence reads: CASSFGFLVRTGGTDTQYF. As DNA, the CDR3 is TGCGCCAGCAGCTTTGGGTTCTTAGTGCGAACAGGGGGAACAGATACGCAGTATTTT.

This clonotype was counted only a few times. The genes are TRBV20-1 and TRBJ2-7; 9 nucleotides line up with TRBD2. The CDR3 sequence is 11 residues long. CDR1 is DFQATT, CDR2 SNEGSKA, per germline (reference sequence). DNA for the CDR3: TGCAGAGCAGGGACTAGCAGCGAGCAGTACTTC. Protein product: CRAGTSSEQYF.

The J gene is TRBJ2-3, the V gene TRBV25-1; 8 bases match TRBD1. Trimming at V came to 5 bases and at J to 3 bases, leaving 7 bases not matched to a gene. The CDR3 covers 15 residues. Germline V gene data show CDR1 as MGHDK and CDR2 as SYGVNS. This CDR3 is CASSKPGQATDTQYF. The CDR3 DNA is TGTGCCAGCAGTAAGCCGGGACAGGCGACAGATACGCAGTATTTT. Full variable domain (missing parts from reference TRBV25-1 and TRBJ2-3): EADIYQTPRYLVIGTGKKITLECSQTMGHDKMYWYQQDPGMELHLIHYSYGVNSTEKGDLSSESTVSRIRTEHFPLTLESARPSHTSQYLCASSKPGQATDTQYFGPGTRLTVL.

The rearrangement joins TRBV27 to TRBJ1-4; 8 bases align to TRBD1. Germline CDR1 is MNHEY and CDR2 is SMNVEV (reference sequence). V lost 8 bases, J lost 3 bases, and 17 bases stayed unmatched. The CDR3 runs to 18 residues. Written as DNA, the CDR3 is TGTGCCAGCCGTACAACCTCCAGGGGGCTCGGGGCTAATGAAAAACTGTTTTTT. Translated: CASRTTSRGLGANEKLFF.

In its sample, this clonotype was seen many times. The chain has TRBV25-1 and TRBJ2-1; D not resolved. The germline CDR1 and CDR2 sequences are MGHDK and SYGVNS. The V gene lost 4 bases and the J gene lost 5 bases, with 12 bases spanning the gap. The CDR3 loop spans 14 amino acids. CDR3 sequence (DNA): TGTGCCAGCAGTGGCGTTAGCTTTCACAATGAGCAGTTCTTC. This encodes CASSGVSFHNEQFF.

There are a few counts of this clonotype. The chain links TRBV6-1 to TRBJ2-5; D possibly uses TRBD1 or TRBD2 (5 bases each). CDR1 and CDR2 from the germline V gene are MNHNS and SASEGT. There are 13 residues in the CDR3. Trimming took off 6 bases at V and 3 bases at J, with 11 bases between the two ends. CDR3 protein: CASSGTVKETQYF. The DNA for the CDR3 is TGTGCCAGCAGCGGGACGGTTAAAGAGACCCAGTACTTC.

The CDR3 DNA reads as TGCGCCAGCAGCCAAGATCCGACAGGGACTTCTACCGGGGAGCTGTTTTTT. Translated, it gives CASSQDPTGTSTGELFF. This chain uses TRBV4-3 with TRBJ2-2; D is possibly TRBD1 (7 bases). Germline CDR1 reads LGHNA; CDR2 reads YSLEER. V lost 0 bases to trimming and J lost 5 bases, with 16 bases between them. The CDR3 runs 17 residues.

The rearrangement joins TRBV7-9 to TRBJ2-3; TRBD2 matches 11 bases. With V trimmed by 6 bases and J by 8 bases, 16 bases remained unmatched. Germline values: CDR1 SEHNR, CDR2 FQNEAQ (reference sequence). This CDR3 spans 17 amino acids. The CDR3 sequence: CASSSLAGDPGGGTQYF. The CDR3 DNA sequence: TGTGCCAGCAGTTCACTAGCGGGAGATCCCGGGGGTGGTACGCAGTATTTT.

The chain recombines TRBV18 with TRBJ2-2, with D unresolved. The germline V gene has CDR1 KGHSH and CDR2 LQKENI. CDR3 length: 15 residues. The ends were cut back, 3 bases at V and 1 base at J, with 9 bases in the middle. CDR3 sequence (DNA): TGTGCCAGCTCACCCAACCGACAGAACACCGGGGAGCTGTTTTTT. Protein: CASSPNRQNTGELFF.

This clonotype occurred a few times. The CDR3: CSARERLVPTDTQYF. CDR3 sequence (DNA): TGCAGTGCTAGAGAGCGCCTAGTGCCCACAGATACGCAGTATTTT. This rearrangement joins TRBV20-1 to TRBJ2-3, with no clear D. The germline V gene encodes CDR1 DFQATT and CDR2 SNEGSKA (reference sequence). The V and J ends lost 0 bases and 2 bases respectively, with 12 bases between them. This CDR3 spans 15 amino acids.

V usage is TRBV5-1 and J usage is TRBJ2-5, with D tentatively TRBD1 (5 bases). CDR1 and CDR2 from the germline V gene are SGHRS and YFSETQ. Trimming pared 0 bases from V and 4 bases from J, leaving 10 bases between. The CDR3 loop spans 14 amino acids. DNA for the CDR3: TGCGCCAGCAGCTTGGCAGGGCCCGCAGAGACCCAGTACTTC. Translated: CASSLAGPAETQYF.

This clonotype was counted between two and nine times. The chain joins TRBV12-3 or TRBV12-4 to TRBJ1-1, with 7 bases lining up with TRBD1. The ends lost 3 bases at V and 10 bases at J; junction bases unmatched: 17. This CDR3 contains 16 residues. The CDR3 here is CASSFETKNRGRRAFF. In nucleotides, the CDR3 is TGTGCCAGCAGTTTCGAAACGAAAAACAGGGGTAGGAGAGCTTTCTTT.